Presented here are 14 T cell receptor beta chains from one specimen sequenced in a study of beta chain features in type 1 diabetes. The isolated RNA, all of it, was reverse transcribed, so expressed TCRB transcripts were what got sequenced. Produced via immunoSEQ multiplex PCR; TCRdb's table is partial and in-frame only. Here the sample spans approximately 18,000 clones, 50% being singletons. Sample: stem cell memory CD4+ T cells from blood. Receptors originate from a man aged 18 to 30 in good health.

The chain uses TRBV5-4 and TRBJ2-3, with 8 bases identical to TRBD2. This CDR3 is 14 amino acids long. Trimming took 4 bases from V and 3 from J; bases not matched to a gene: 4. The germline V gene encodes CDR1 SGHNT and CDR2 YYREEE (reference sequence). Here the CDR3 reads CASSKREKTDTQYF. In nucleotides, the CDR3 is TGTGCCAGCAGCAAGCGGGAGAAAACAGATACGCAGTATTTT.

The chain recombines TRBV7-9 with TRBJ1-1; 10 bases align to TRBD1. The CDR3 consists of 16 residues. The germline CDR1 and CDR2 sequences are SEHNR and FQNEAQ (reference sequence). Germline trimming cut 5 bases from V and 4 bases from J; bases unmatched to any gene: 10. CDR3 in amino acids: CASSPSQTGGFTEAFF. Written as DNA, the CDR3 is TGTGCCAGCAGCCCCTCCCAGACAGGGGGCTTCACTGAAGCTTTCTTT.

The chain recombines TRBV11-3 with TRBJ1-1; unclear D gene. The CDR3 loop spans 15 amino acids. CDR1 and CDR2 from the germline V gene are SGHNT and YENEEA. Trimming removed 1 base from V and 0 bases from J, with 9 bases in between. CDR3: CASSLGGGMNTEAFF. The CDR3 DNA reads as TGTGCCAGCAGCTTAGGTGGAGGCATGAACACTGAAGCTTTCTTT.

V and J are TRBV28 and TRBJ2-6; TRBD1 might be the D (6 bases). Germline values: CDR1 MDHEN, CDR2 SYDVKM. V was shortened by 3 bases and J by 4 bases, with 31 bases between the two germline ends. The CDR3 is made up of 22 amino acids. In nucleotides, the CDR3 is TGTGCCAGCAGTTTTTCGGAGCGGTTGGACAGCCGGCCCCCTCTGGGGGCCAACGTCCTGACTTTC. It translates to CASSFSERLDSRPPLGANVLTF.

This rearrangement joins TRBV28 to TRBJ2-5; perhaps TRBD1 as D (6 bases). Between the trimmed V and J ends, which lost 4 bases and 5 bases, there was a span of 14 bases. Germline loops: CDR1 MDHEN, CDR2 SYDVKM. This CDR3 contains 14 residues. CDR3 DNA: TGTGCCAGCAGTTCCGCAGGGGTGGAGGAGACCCAGTACTTC. Amino acid sequence: CASSSAGVEETQYF.

This chain links TRBV7-2 with TRBJ1-2; weak D call: TRBD1 (6 bases). Trimming stripped 5 bases from V and 6 bases from J, with 13 bases between. The germline V gene has CDR1 SGHTA and CDR2 FQGNSA. There are 13 residues in the CDR3. CDR3 protein: CASSPPGGHGYTF. DNA for the CDR3: TGTGCCAGCAGCCCGCCCGGGGGGCATGGCTACACCTTC.

A single count supports this clone. This chain uses TRBV5-4 with TRBJ1-1; TRBD1 agrees at 9 bases. V trimming: 0 bases; J trimming: 4 bases; junction bases outside the gene matches: 4. The CDR3 runs 15 residues. Per the germline V gene, CDR1 is SGHNT and CDR2 is YYREEE (reference sequence). The DNA for the CDR3 is TGTGCCAGCAGCTTGGGGGGACAGGGCTTCACTGAAGCTTTCTTT. Its protein is CASSLGGQGFTEAFF.

This clone occurred a few times. V gene TRBV28 combines with J gene TRBJ2-1, with D possibly being TRBD1 (6 bases). From germline, CDR1 is MDHEN and CDR2 SYDVKM. V was trimmed by 7 bases and J by 7 bases, leaving 20 bases between them. The CDR3 runs to 15 residues. This chain's CDR3 is CASTLVPGARNEQFF. The CDR3 region has the DNA TGTGCCAGCACGTTAGTTCCAGGGGCCCGGAATGAGCAGTTCTTC.

The sample holds a few counts of this clone. The chain has TRBV15 and TRBJ2-1; 9 bases align to TRBD1. The CDR3 loop spans 14 amino acids. V gave up 8 bases and J gave up 3 bases; unmatched junction bases: 5. CDR1 is LNHNV and CDR2 is YYDKDF in the germline V gene (reference sequence). CDR3 region: CATSGQGFYNEQFF. Written as DNA, the CDR3 is TGTGCCACCTCGGGACAGGGTTTCTACAATGAGCAGTTCTTC.

V gene TRBV11-2 combines with J gene TRBJ2-1; 16 nucleotides align to TRBD2. Germline-derived CDR1 and CDR2 are SGHAT and FQNNGV. CDR3 length: 19 amino acids. The V and J ends lost 1 base and 7 bases, in that order; junction bases with no gene match: 10. The CDR3 DNA reads TGTGCCAGCAGCTTAGGGGGGACTAGCGGGGGGGCGATTTCAAATGAGCAGTTCTTC. Protein sequence: CASSLGGTSGGAISNEQFF.

This rearrangement joins TRBV19 to TRBJ2-7, with D possibly TRBD1 on 7 matching bases. CDR1 and CDR2 from the germline V gene are LNHDA and SQIVND (reference sequence). The CDR3 covers 14 residues. V lost 6 bases, J lost 2 bases, and 14 bases lay in between. CDR3 residues: CASRLAGGTYEQYF. The CDR3 bases are TGTGCCAGTAGATTGGCAGGGGGGACCTACGAGCAGTACTTC. Complete variable domain (other parts from reference TRBV19 and TRBJ2-7): DGGITQSPKYLFRKEGQNVTLSCEQNLNHDAMYWYRQDPGQGLRLIYYSQIVNDFQKGDIAEGYSVSREKKESFPLTVTSAQKNPTAFYLCASRLAGGTYEQYFGPGTRLTVT.

This clone was seen a single time. The rearrangement joins TRBV28 to TRBJ1-3; D gene uncertain. Trimming removed 5 bases at V and 3 bases at J, with 17 bases between. CDR1 is MDHEN, CDR2 SYDVKM, per germline. The CDR3 covers 16 residues. In DNA, the CDR3 is TGTGCCAGCAGTCCTGACTCGGTAGTTTTTGGAAACACCATATATTTT. As protein: CASSPDSVVFGNTIYF.

In nucleotides, the CDR3 is TGTGCCAGCAATCGGGGGGAAGAGACCCAGTACTTC. This codes for CASNRGEETQYF. The gene calls are TRBV6-1 and TRBJ2-5, with 7 bases lining up with TRBD2. In germline, CDR1 is MNHNS, CDR2 SASEGT. The CDR3 covers 12 residues. Unmatched junction bases numbered 2, after V lost 7 bases and J lost 3 bases.

This clone was picked up a small number of times. The chain links TRBV7-2 to TRBJ1-5; 10 bases match TRBD1. This CDR3 is built from 15 residues. The J segment lost 7 bases and the V segment lost 3 bases, leaving 6 bases of the junction unmatched. From germline, CDR1 is SGHTA and CDR2 FQGNSA. The CDR3 reads CASSFAGQGGQPQHF. The CDR3 DNA reads as TGTGCCAGCAGCTTCGCCGGACAGGGGGGGCAGCCCCAGCATTTT.